Listed below are T cell receptor beta chains from one sample, sequenced in a study of blood T cell repertoires in COVID-19. Clones were read by immunoSEQ multiplex PCR, and TCRdb kept only the in-frame ones, dropping some. The table shows 70,000 or so clones, with around three quarters occurring only once. Input material: peripheral blood. Receptors originate from a human donor in a cohort sampled during active COVID-19. Both conserved end residues are part of each CDR3.

J,V,CDR3
TRBJ2-7,TRBV30,CAWSVLAGELEQYF
TRBJ2-2,TRBV19,CASSPSGSPRTGELFF
TRBJ2-4,TRBV21-1,CASSERCGRLAQNIQYF
TRBJ2-7,TRBV7-9,CASSFGTSGGTYEQYF
TRBJ2-7,TRBV15,CATRPGGAVYEQYF
TRBJ2-1,TRBV6-1,CASSDSGHHNEQFF
TRBJ1-6,TRBV5-4,CASSLQGGAGRSPLHF
TRBJ2-1,TRBV7-2,CASSLGTLYNEQFF
TRBJ2-6,TRBV10-3,CASGEAGANVLTF
TRBJ2-2,TRBV19,CASSNRQGAATGELFF
TRBJ2-1,TRBV11-3,CASSPSGVGEQFF
TRBJ1-2,TRBV6-1,CASSDDRGKKNYGYTF
TRBJ2-2,TRBV5-5,CASSLLLAETGELFF
TRBJ1-3,TRBV30,CAWTSKDNSGNTIYF
TRBJ2-3,TRBV4-2,CASSQDWRSTDTQYF
TRBJ2-5,TRBV7-8,CASTPRDDATQYF
TRBJ2-5,TRBV5-1,CASSGGLVGHGGETQYF
TRBJ2-5,TRBV12-3/TRBV12-4,CASSLDYRETQYF
TRBJ1-4,TRBV5-5,CASSFGGGTEKLFF
TRBJ1-2,TRBV30,CAWSPSGDYGYTF
TRBJ2-5,TRBV7-2,CASSLGSSGAQETQYF
TRBJ2-1,TRBV9,CASSVGDSGRVGFF